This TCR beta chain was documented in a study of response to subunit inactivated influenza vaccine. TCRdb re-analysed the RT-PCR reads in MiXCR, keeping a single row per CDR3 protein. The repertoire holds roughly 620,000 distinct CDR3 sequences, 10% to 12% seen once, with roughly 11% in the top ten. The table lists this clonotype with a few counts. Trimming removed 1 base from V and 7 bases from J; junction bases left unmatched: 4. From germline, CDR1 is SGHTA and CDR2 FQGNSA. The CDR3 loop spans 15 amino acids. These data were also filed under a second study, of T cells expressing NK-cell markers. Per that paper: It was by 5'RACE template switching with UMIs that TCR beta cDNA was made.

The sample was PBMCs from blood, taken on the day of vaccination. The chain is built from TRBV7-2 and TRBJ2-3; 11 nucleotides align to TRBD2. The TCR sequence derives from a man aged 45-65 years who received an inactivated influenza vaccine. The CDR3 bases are TGTGCCAGCAGCTTAGAACTAGCGGGAGAATATACGCAGTATTTT. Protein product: CASSLELAGEYTQYF.